This T cell receptor (beta chain) was sequenced during a study of blood T cell repertoires in COVID-19. Background on the study: Samples came from the United States, Italy and Spain, spanning acute and convalescent COVID-19. PBMCs, B-cell-depleted T cells, or T cells were the source of the cDNA or gDNA that made up the material.

Per the original data handling: Reference gene primer amplification yielded estimated nucleated cell counts. TCRdb's copy holds only in-frame clones and misses some; the assay was immunoSEQ multiplex PCR. V and J calls and clone size are as listed in that table; D and trimming were resolved from the DNA. Among fewer than 150,000 clones listed, over 70% were seen once. In germline, CDR1 is ENHRY, CDR2 SYGVKD. This CDR3 is 16 amino acids long. V was shortened by 6 bases and J by 3 bases, with 17 bases between the two germline ends. The receptor's source is a woman in her sixties or seventies with acute or convalescent COVID-19. This chain uses TRBV10-3 with TRBJ2-2; possibly TRBD2 for D (6 bases). The material sequenced was peripheral blood. The CDR3 is CAIRTGVGLYTGELFF. The CDR3 nucleotides are TGTGCCATCAGAACGGGGGTGGGCCTATACACCGGGGAGCTGTTTTTT.